This TCR beta chain derives from a study of shared clonotypes between healthy human individuals. The donors, healthy adults who were HIV-negative, had experienced no recent acute infections or vaccinations. The table came from immunoSEQ multiplex PCR; TCRdb's copy has only in-frame clones and leaves some out. The repertoire includes some 900,000 clones, 70% to 85% of them detected once, and approximately 1.5% sits in the top ten. CDR1 is MNHEY, CDR2 SVGAGI, per germline. With 0 bases removed from V and 6 bases from J, the gap between germline ends came to 13 bases. CDR3 size: 15 residues. This TCR was sampled from a man in his late teens or twenties in good health. The chain links TRBV6-5 to TRBJ2-3; D unclear. Sequenced: memory CD4+ T cells sorted from blood. The subset is: CD45RA-negative fraction. CDR3 coding DNA: TGTGCCAGCAGTTACTCGAGTGACGGTAGGGATACGCAGTATTTT. It translates to CASSYSSDGRDTQYF.